This T cell receptor beta chain was profiled in a study of blood T cell repertoires in COVID-19. Study-wide background: Both acute and convalescent COVID-19 samples were obtained from the United States, Italy and Spain.

As originally analysed: Reference gene primers were amplified, and this amplification served to estimate nucleated cell counts. Sequenced by immunoSEQ multiplex PCR; TCRdb stores in-frame clones only, minus some. V, J and clone size derive from that table, while D and trimming were established from the DNA sequence. The repertoire holds tens of thousands of clones, with about 79% as singletons. Sequenced material: peripheral blood. The TCR comes from an older woman with acute or convalescent COVID-19.

CDR3 residues: CASSPRQGRTDTQYF. The CDR3 DNA is TGTGCCAGCAGTCCCAGACAGGGACGCACAGATACGCAGTATTTT. This sequence joins TRBV3-1 (or the pseudogene TRBV3-2) and TRBJ2-3; 7 bases fit TRBD1. Germline V lookup: CDR1 LGHDT, CDR2 YNNKEL (reference sequence). V lost 6 bases and J lost 1; bases outside the gene matches: 7. The length of the CDR3 is 15 residues.